Presented here are 3 T cell receptor beta chains from one specimen sequenced in a study of blood T cell repertoires in COVID-19. Here immunoSEQ multiplex PCR was the method, and the copy in TCRdb shows in-frame clones only, minus some. This table holds 250,000 to 350,000 clones, nearly 90% found once. Sample: PBMCs or T cells enriched from blood (not recorded which). Receptor source: a woman under 30 with acute COVID-19.

V gene TRBV7-3 combines with J gene TRBJ2-7, with a weak D call TRBD2 (6 bases). The V end was cut by 8 bases, the J end by 6 bases, with 20 bases between. The germline CDR1 and CDR2 sequences are SGHTA and FQGTGA. This CDR3 comprises 14 residues. CDR3 nucleotide sequence: TGTGCCAGCGGGATATCCGGGGGAATTGGCGAGCAGTACTTC. It encodes CASGISGGIGEQYF. Based on the CDR3 plus reference TRBV7-3 and TRBJ2-7, the full variable domain is GAGVSQTPSNKVTEKGKYVELRCDPISGHTALYWYRQSLGQGPEFLIYFQGTGAADDSGLPNDRFFAVRPEGSVSTLKIQRTERGDSAVYLCASGISGGIGEQYFGPGTRLTVT.

DNA for the CDR3: TGTGCCAGCAGCAAAGAGGGCAGGGGGAAGAACACCGGGGAGCTGTTTTTT. Residues: CASSKEGRGKNTGELFF. V gene TRBV21-1 combines with J gene TRBJ2-2; the DNA was not used to check the table's D call, TRBD1. TRBV21-1 is annotated as a pseudogene. This CDR3 is built from 17 residues.

The V gene is TRBV19, the J gene TRBJ1-4; 9 bases line up with TRBD1. The J segment lost 6 bases and the V segment lost 6 bases, leaving 11 bases of the junction unmatched. Germline V gene sequence: CDR1 LNHDA, CDR2 SQIVND (reference sequence). This CDR3 is 16 amino acids long. The CDR3 loop is CASSRRGWDRDEKLFF. For the CDR3, the DNA is TGTGCCAGTAGCCGTCGGGGGTGGGACAGGGATGAAAAACTGTTTTTT.